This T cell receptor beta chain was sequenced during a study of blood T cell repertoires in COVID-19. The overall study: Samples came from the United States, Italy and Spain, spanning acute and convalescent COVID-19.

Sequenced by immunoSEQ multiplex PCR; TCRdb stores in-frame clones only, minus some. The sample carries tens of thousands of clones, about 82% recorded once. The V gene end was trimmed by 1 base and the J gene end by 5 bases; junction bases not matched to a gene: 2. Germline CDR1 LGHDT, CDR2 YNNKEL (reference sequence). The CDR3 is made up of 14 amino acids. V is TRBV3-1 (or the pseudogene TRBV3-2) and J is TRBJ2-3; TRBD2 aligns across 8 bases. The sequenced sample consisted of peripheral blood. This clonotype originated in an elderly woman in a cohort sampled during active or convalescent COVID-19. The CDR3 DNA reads TGTGCCAGCAGCCAAGGGCTAGCGGGAGATACGCAGTATTTT. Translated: CASSQGLAGDTQYF.